Following are 11 T cell receptor beta chains from one sample sequenced in a study of cytomegalovirus exposure and HLA in healthy donors. The PCR had 60 Vbeta and 13 Jbeta primers. Measured with immunoSEQ multiplex PCR; TCRdb has only the in-frame clones, and not every one. The sample carries about 110,000 clones, 80% to 85% recorded once. Sequencing was carried out using PBMCs. These receptors all come from a woman between 55 and 75 years old in good health and CMV-seropositive.

The CDR3 protein is CASRELAGPYNEQFF. The CDR3 DNA is TGTGCCAGCAGGGAACTAGCGGGACCCTACAATGAGCAGTTCTTC. The chain uses TRBV6-5 and TRBJ2-1; TRBD2 matches at 10 bases. This CDR3 is built from 15 residues. Germline values: CDR1 MNHEY, CDR2 SVGAGI. Trimming cost V 6 bases and J 2 bases; bases outside gene matches: 4.

The chain is built from TRBV10-3 and TRBJ1-1; no clear D gene. The CDR3 totals 13 residues. Per germline, CDR1 ENHRY and CDR2 SYGVKD. Trimming pared 6 bases from V and 1 base from J, leaving 9 bases between. CDR3 nucleotides: TGTGCCATCAGCGTCGAGAAGAACACTGAAGCTTTCTTT. Its translation is CAISVEKNTEAFF.

The gene calls are TRBV27 and TRBJ2-1, with 9 bases matching TRBD2. The germline CDR1 and CDR2 sequences are MNHEY and SMNVEV (reference sequence). The junction had 6 bases not matched to a gene; V was cut back by 3 bases and J by 3 bases. CDR3 length: 16 amino acids. The CDR3 here is CASSLLLAGYYNEQFF. The DNA for the CDR3 is TGTGCCAGCAGTTTGCTGCTAGCGGGATACTACAATGAGCAGTTCTTC.

The V gene is TRBV5-1, the J gene TRBJ2-7; TRBD1 agrees at 8 bases. The CDR3 contains 13 residues. The V segment lost 2 bases and the J segment 6 bases; nucleotides outside the gene matches: 4. CDR1 and CDR2 (germline): SGHRS, YFSETQ. DNA for the CDR3: TGCGCCAGCAGCTTTCAGGGGGCGCCCGAGCAGTACTTC. Translation: CASSFQGAPEQYF.

The genes are TRBV7-9 and TRBJ1-2; D call uncertain. Per germline, CDR1 SEHNR and CDR2 FQNEAQ (reference sequence). The length of the CDR3 is 13 residues. V lost 3 bases and J 8 bases, leaving 13 bases between the germline ends. The CDR3 DNA reads TGTGCCAGCAGCTTCACATCTGGCGGGGGCTACACCTTC. The encoded protein is CASSFTSGGGYTF.

This chain joins TRBV27 and TRBJ2-7; the match to TRBD2 covers 7 bases. The V gene end was trimmed by 6 bases and the J gene end by 4 bases; junction bases not matched to a gene: 6. The germline gives CDR1 MNHEY, CDR2 SMNVEV (reference sequence). This CDR3 has 13 residues. For the CDR3, the DNA is TGTGCCAGCAGCCCGGGAGGTGGGTACGAGCAGTACTTC. Amino acids: CASSPGGGYEQYF.

The chain couples TRBV27 to TRBJ1-1; 10 bases match TRBD1. Looked up from germline, CDR1 is MNHEY and CDR2 is SMNVEV (reference sequence). The V gene end was trimmed by 6 bases and the J gene end by 2 bases; junction bases not matched to a gene: 9. CDR3 length: 16 residues. The CDR3 sequence is CASRFRRDRGNTEAFF. The CDR3 DNA reads TGTGCCAGCAGATTCCGCCGGGACAGGGGAAACACTGAAGCTTTCTTT.

The rearrangement links TRBV4-1 to TRBJ2-6; 7 positions match TRBD1. The germline gives CDR1 MGHRA, CDR2 YSYEKL. The length of the CDR3 is 20 residues. The J segment lost 0 bases and the V segment lost 0 bases, leaving 11 bases of the junction unmatched. CDR3 bases: TGCGCCAGCAGCCAAGATCCAGGAAGGACAGGAAACTCTGGGGCCAACGTCCTGACTTTC. It yields the protein CASSQDPGRTGNSGANVLTF.

There are a few counts of this clone. The rearrangement uses TRBV9 and TRBJ2-2; TRBD2 agrees at 7 bases. The CDR3 contains 16 residues. Germline V gene lookup returns CDR1 SGDLS and CDR2 YYNGEE. J lost 5 bases, V lost 0 bases, and 7 bases had no gene match. CDR3 nucleotide sequence: TGTGCCAGCAGCGTAGGACCTAGCGGATTAACCGGGGAGCTGTTTTTT. This gives the protein CASSVGPSGLTGELFF.

This clone turned up a few times. The chain is built from TRBV30 and TRBJ2-7, with D possibly TRBD2 on 6 matching bases. The CDR3 has 14 residues. V lost 2 bases and J lost 3, with 14 bases in between. Germline CDR1 GTSNPN, CDR2 SVGIG (reference sequence). The CDR3 protein is CAWSFSGVNYEQYF. The CDR3 DNA follows: TGTGCCTGGAGTTTCTCGGGGGTTAACTACGAGCAGTACTTC.

The chain links TRBV15 to TRBJ1-1, with no clear D. The V end lost 5 bases, the J end lost 5 bases, and 21 bases lay between the germline ends. CDR3 length equals 16 residues. Germline assignment: CDR1 LNHNV and CDR2 YYDKDF (reference sequence). CDR3 sequence: CATSFPQPDLGTEAFF. For the CDR3, the DNA is TGTGCCACCAGCTTTCCCCAACCGGACTTAGGTACTGAAGCTTTCTTT.